Listed below are T cell receptor beta chains from one sample, sequenced in a study of prognosis after radiotherapy for stage I lung cancer. TCRdb reanalysed the multiplex PCR reads using MiXCR and keeps one entry per CDR3 protein. The sample includes around 30,000 distinct CDR3 sequences, roughly a third of them seen just once. The input for sequencing was PBMCs, taken before or after stereotactic body radiation therapy (not recorded which). The origin of the receptors is a donor over 45 with non-small cell lung cancer. The CDR3 runs from the conserved cysteine through the conserved F or W. The D gene is left open where the match is weak. Rows give clone size only sometimes, using once, few, many, or a class for an expanded clone.

j_call	d_call	v_call	clone_size	cdr3_nt	cdr3_aa
TRBJ1-3	-	TRBV27	many	TGTGCCAGCAGCATTAACTACTCTGGAAACACCATATATTTT	CASSINYSGNTIYF
TRBJ2-3	-	TRBV3-1	-	TGTGCCAGCAGCTCAGGGGGGGACACAGATACGCAGTATTTT	CASSSGGDTDTQYF
TRBJ2-5	-	TRBV12-3/TRBV12-4	many	TGTGCCAGCACCTCCAGGACGAGTCAAGAGACCCAGTACTTC	CASTSRTSQETQYF
TRBJ2-5	TRBD1	TRBV24-1	many	TGTGCCACCAGTGACCCCACAGGGGGCGCACGGGAGACCCAGTACTTC	CATSDPTGGARETQYF
TRBJ1-5	-	TRBV28	many	TGTGCCAGCAGTTTATCTGATCGGTATAGCAATCAGCCCCAGCATTTT	CASSLSDRYSNQPQHF
TRBJ1-2	-	TRBV28	-	TGTGCCAGCAGTTTATGGGCAGGCCGCTATGGCTACACCTTC	CASSLWAGRYGYTF
TRBJ1-1	-	TRBV12-3/TRBV12-4	-	TGTGCCAGCAGCCTGACAGCATTCAACACTGAAGCTTTCTTT	CASSLTAFNTEAFF
TRBJ1-1	-	TRBV6-1	many	TGTGCCAGCAAGGCAGGGGTCGGGATGAACACTGAAGCTTTCTTT	CASKAGVGMNTEAFF
TRBJ2-7	-	TRBV6-1	many	TGTGCCAGCCGAAACTACGAGCAGTACTTC	CASRNYEQYF
TRBJ1-5	-	TRBV6-2/TRBV6-3	-	TGTGCCAGCAGTGAATGTCAGGAGGGCCAGCCCCAGCATTTT	CASSECQEGQPQHF
TRBJ2-2	TRBD1	TRBV28	few	TGTGCCAGCAGTCGACAGACAGGGGGCACCGGGGAGCTGTTTTTT	CASSRQTGGTGELFF
TRBJ2-6	TRBD1	TRBV7-8	many	TGTGCCAGCAGCTTACGGAGACAGGGGTTCTCTGGGGCCAACGTCCTGACTTTC	CASSLRRQGFSGANVLTF
TRBJ2-7	TRBD1	TRBV20-1	many	TGCAGTGCTGGAGGGACAGGGGGCAGCTCCTACGAGCAGTACTTC	CSAGGTGGSSYEQYF
TRBJ1-6	-	TRBV10-3	many	TGTGCCATCAGTGAGTCGCTGTCCAGGCATAATTCACCCCTCCACTTT	CAISESLSRHNSPLHF
TRBJ2-6	-	TRBV7-9	-	TGTGCCAGCAGCTCCACGTGCTTATTTTCTGGGGCCAACGTCCTGACTTTC	CASSSTCLFSGANVLTF
TRBJ2-5	TRBD2	TRBV6-1	many	TGTGCCAGCAGTAAAGGACTAGCGGGGAGTTTCCAAGAGACCCAGTACTTC	CASSKGLAGSFQETQYF
TRBJ1-3	-	TRBV7-7	many	TGTGCTAGCAGCGCCGTTCCGGGAAACACCATATATTTT	CASSAVPGNTIYF
TRBJ2-3	TRBD2	TRBV6-4	many	TGTGCCAGCAGTTCTAGCGGGGGTAATACAGATACGCAGTATTTT	CASSSSGGNTDTQYF
TRBJ2-2	-	TRBV11-3	medium-sized	TGTGCCAGCAGCTTAGATTCCGGGTTTGTCGGGGAGCTGTTTTTT	CASSLDSGFVGELFF
TRBJ2-7	-	TRBV20-1	many	TGCAGTGCTAGAGATCTAGGGGGGAGTTACTCCTACGAGCAGTACTTC	CSARDLGGSYSYEQYF
TRBJ2-5	-	TRBV6-4	many	TGTGCCAGCAGTGAAATCGTGGGCCAAGAGACCCAGTACTTC	CASSEIVGQETQYF
TRBJ1-1	-	TRBV5-1	-	TGCGCCAGCAGCCTGGGCCGATGGGCTGAAGCTTTCTTT	CASSLGRWAEAFF
TRBJ2-7	-	TRBV19	many	TGTGCCAGTAGTATATCGGGGGCCCGCTACGAGCAGTACTTC	CASSISGARYEQYF
TRBJ2-5	-	TRBV6-1	many	TGTGCCAGCAGCTCCTGGGAGACCCAGTACTTC	CASSSWETQYF
TRBJ2-2	TRBD2	TRBV7-9	-	TGTGCCAGCAGCTTAGGGGGGCTAGCGGGAAGGCCCACCGGGGAGCTGTTTTTT	CASSLGGLAGRPTGELFF
TRBJ1-2	TRBD1	TRBV19	many	TGTGCCAGTAGGATGGGACAGCAGAAACTCGACACCTTC	CASRMGQQKLDTF
TRBJ2-1	-	TRBV27	many	TGTGCCAGCAGTTTGAGCTACAACCGCAACAATGAGCAGTTCTTC	CASSLSYNRNNEQFF
TRBJ2-7	TRBD1	TRBV5-4	-	TGTGCCAGCAGCACCTCGGGACAGGGGGCCTACGAGCAGTACTTC	CASSTSGQGAYEQYF
TRBJ2-7	TRBD1	TRBV6-5	medium-sized	TGTGCCAGCAGTGACTCGCCGGGACAGGGAGTGGGCGAGCAGTACTTC	CASSDSPGQGVGEQYF
TRBJ2-7	TRBD2	TRBV3-1	many	TGTGCCAGCAGCCGAACGAGAACTAGCGGGGAGCAGTACTTC	CASSRTRTSGEQYF
TRBJ2-2	TRBD2	TRBV9	-	TGTGCCAGCAGCGTAGGCGGGGGTCAAACCTGGGAGCTGTTTTTT	CASSVGGGQTWELFF
TRBJ1-1	-	TRBV11-3	-	TGTGCCAGCAGCTTACCCGAGGGGGGCATGAGAACTGAAGCTTTCTTT	CASSLPEGGMRTEAFF
TRBJ2-7	TRBD1	TRBV2	many	TGTGCCAGCAGTTCTGGACAGGGGGGCGACGAGCAGTACTTC	CASSSGQGGDEQYF
TRBJ1-1	TRBD1	TRBV2	-	TGTGCCAGCAGCCCAGGACAGGGCACTGAAGCTTTCTTT	CASSPGQGTEAFF
TRBJ2-5	-	TRBV5-6	few	TGTGCCAGCAGCTTGGCCTACAGCAAAGAGACCCAGTACTTC	CASSLAYSKETQYF
TRBJ1-1	TRBD1	TRBV10-3	many	TGTGCCATCACGGGGCGTGTTGACAGGGCTCCAGCTTTCTTT	CAITGRVDRAPAFF
TRBJ1-5	-	TRBV7-9	many	TGTGCCAGCAGCTCAACGCGGGACCCGAGCGGTCAGCCCCAGCATTTT	CASSSTRDPSGQPQHF
TRBJ2-1	TRBD1	TRBV5-4	-	TGTGCCAGCAGCTTGGGGGGACAGGGCTACAATGAGCAGTTCTTC	CASSLGGQGYNEQFF
TRBJ2-7	-	TRBV7-7	many	TGTGCTAGCAGCCCCCTCGGAGCGGAGGTCTACGAGCAGTACTTC	CASSPLGAEVYEQYF
TRBJ2-2	TRBD2	TRBV27	-	TGTGCCAGCAGTCCGCGGGGGCTAGCGGGAGCCGGGGAGCTGTTTTTT	CASSPRGLAGAGELFF
TRBJ1-5	TRBD1	TRBV2	many	TGTGCCAGCACTCAATTAGGGACAGAGTTTTATAGCAATCAGCCCCAGCATTTT	CASTQLGTEFYSNQPQHF